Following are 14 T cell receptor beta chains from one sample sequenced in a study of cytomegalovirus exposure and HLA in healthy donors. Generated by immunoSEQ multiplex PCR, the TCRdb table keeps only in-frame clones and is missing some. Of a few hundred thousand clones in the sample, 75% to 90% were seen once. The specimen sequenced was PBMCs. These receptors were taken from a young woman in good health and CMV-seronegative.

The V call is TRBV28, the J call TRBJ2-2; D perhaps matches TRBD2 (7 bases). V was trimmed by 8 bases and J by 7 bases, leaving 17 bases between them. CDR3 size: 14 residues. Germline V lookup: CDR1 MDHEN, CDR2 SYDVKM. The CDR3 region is CASFWGGAGGELFF. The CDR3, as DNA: TGTGCCAGCTTCTGGGGGGGGGCTGGCGGGGAGCTGTTTTTT.

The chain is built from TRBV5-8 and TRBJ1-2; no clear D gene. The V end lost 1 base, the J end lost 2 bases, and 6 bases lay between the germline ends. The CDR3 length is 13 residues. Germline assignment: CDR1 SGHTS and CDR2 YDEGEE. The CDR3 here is CASSLSMNYGYTF. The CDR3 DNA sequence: TGTGCCAGCAGCTTGAGCATGAACTATGGCTACACCTTC.

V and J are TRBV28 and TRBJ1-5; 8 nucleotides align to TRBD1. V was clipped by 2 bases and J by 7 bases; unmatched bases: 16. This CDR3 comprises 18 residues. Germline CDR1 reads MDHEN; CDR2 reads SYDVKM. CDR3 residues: CASSLPPPQGAIGQPQHF. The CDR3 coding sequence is TGTGCCAGCAGTTTACCCCCTCCCCAGGGGGCAATAGGACAGCCCCAGCATTTT.

CDR3 DNA: TGTGCCAGCAGCTTGACAAGTCGGAACACTGAAGCTTTCTTT. It encodes CASSLTSRNTEAFF. V usage is TRBV5-4 and J usage is TRBJ1-1; D remains ambiguous. V lost 1 base and J lost 1, with 8 bases in between. The germline gives CDR1 SGHNT, CDR2 YYREEE (reference sequence). The CDR3 covers 14 residues.

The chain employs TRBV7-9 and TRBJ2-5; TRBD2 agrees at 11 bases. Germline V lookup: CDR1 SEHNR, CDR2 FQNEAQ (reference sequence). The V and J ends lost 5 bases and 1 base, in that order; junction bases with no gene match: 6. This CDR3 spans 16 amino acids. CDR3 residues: CASSRSSGGPQETQYF. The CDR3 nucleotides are TGTGCCAGCAGCCGATCTAGCGGGGGGCCCCAAGAGACCCAGTACTTC.

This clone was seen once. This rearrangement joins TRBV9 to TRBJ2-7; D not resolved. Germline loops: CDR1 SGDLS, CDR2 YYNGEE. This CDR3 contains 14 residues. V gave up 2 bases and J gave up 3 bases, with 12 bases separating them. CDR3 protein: CASSVSLGDYEQYF. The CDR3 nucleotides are TGTGCCAGCAGCGTCTCCCTCGGAGACTACGAGCAGTACTTC. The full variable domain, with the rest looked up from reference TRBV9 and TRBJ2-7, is DSGVTQTPKHLITATGQRVTLRCSPRSGDLSVYWYQQSLDQGLQFLIQYYNGEERAKGNILERFSAQQFPDLHSELNLSSLELGDSALYFCASSVSLGDYEQYFGPGTRLTVT.

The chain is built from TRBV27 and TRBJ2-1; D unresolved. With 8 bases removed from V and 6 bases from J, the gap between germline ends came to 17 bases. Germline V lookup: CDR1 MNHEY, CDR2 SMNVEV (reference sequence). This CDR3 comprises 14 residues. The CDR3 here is CASRRVSPSNEQFF. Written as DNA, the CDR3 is TGTGCCAGCCGCCGGGTCTCCCCTTCCAATGAGCAGTTCTTC.

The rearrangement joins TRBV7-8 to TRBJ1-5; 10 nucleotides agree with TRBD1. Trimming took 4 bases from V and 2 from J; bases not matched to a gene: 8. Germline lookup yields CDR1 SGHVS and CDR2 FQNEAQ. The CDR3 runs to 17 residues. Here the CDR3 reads CASSYELTGGGNQPQHF. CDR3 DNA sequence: TGTGCCAGCAGCTATGAATTGACAGGGGGCGGCAATCAGCCCCAGCATTTT. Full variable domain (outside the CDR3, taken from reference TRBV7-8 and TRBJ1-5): GAGVSQSPRYKVAKRGQDVALRCDPISGHVSLFWYQQALGQGPEFLTYFQNEAQLDKSGLPSDRFFAERPEGSVSTLKIQRTQQEDSAVYLCASSYELTGGGNQPQHFGDGTRLSIL.

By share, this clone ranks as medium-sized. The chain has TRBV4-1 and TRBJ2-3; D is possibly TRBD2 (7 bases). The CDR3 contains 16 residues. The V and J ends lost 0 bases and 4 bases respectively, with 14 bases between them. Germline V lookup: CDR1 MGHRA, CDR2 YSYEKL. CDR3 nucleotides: TGCGCCAGCAGCCAAGATTTAACAGGGAGGGCAGATACGCAGTATTTT. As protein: CASSQDLTGRADTQYF.

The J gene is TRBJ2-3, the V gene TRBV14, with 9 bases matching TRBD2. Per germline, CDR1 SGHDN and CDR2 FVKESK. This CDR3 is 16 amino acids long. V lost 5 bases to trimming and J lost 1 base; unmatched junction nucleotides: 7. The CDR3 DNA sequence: TGTGCCAGCAGCGAATTAGCGGGGGTTGGCACAGATACGCAGTATTTT. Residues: CASSELAGVGTDTQYF.

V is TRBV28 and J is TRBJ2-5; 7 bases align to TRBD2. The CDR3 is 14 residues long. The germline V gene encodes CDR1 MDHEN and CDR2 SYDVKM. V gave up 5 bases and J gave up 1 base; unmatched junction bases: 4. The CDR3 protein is CASSGPGGQETQYF. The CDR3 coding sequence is TGTGCCAGCAGTGGTCCGGGGGGCCAAGAGACCCAGTACTTC.

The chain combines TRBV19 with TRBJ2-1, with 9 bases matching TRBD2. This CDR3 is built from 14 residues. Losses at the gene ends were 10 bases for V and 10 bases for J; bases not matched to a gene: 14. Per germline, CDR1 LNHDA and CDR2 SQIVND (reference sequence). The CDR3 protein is CAIDGAGGPGEQFF. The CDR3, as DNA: TGTGCCATTGACGGGGCGGGAGGGCCAGGAGAGCAGTTCTTC.

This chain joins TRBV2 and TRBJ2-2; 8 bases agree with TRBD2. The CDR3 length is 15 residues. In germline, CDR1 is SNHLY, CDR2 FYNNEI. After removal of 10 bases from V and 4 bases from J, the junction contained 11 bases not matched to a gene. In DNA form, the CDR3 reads TGTGCCATCCTACCGGGGGGGGCCTCCACCGGGGAGCTGTTTTTT. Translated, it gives CAILPGGASTGELFF.

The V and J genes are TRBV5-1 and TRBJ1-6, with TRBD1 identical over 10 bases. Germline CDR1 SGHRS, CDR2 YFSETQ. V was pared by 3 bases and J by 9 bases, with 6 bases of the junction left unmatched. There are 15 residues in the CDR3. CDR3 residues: CASSSTGTGVSPLHF. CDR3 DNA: TGCGCCAGCAGCTCCACCGGGACAGGGGTTTCACCCCTCCACTTT.